The rows below give T cell receptor beta chains drawn from one sample of a study of T cells expressing NK-cell markers. After re-calling the 5' RACE reads, TCRdb lists one entry per CDR3 protein, DNA absent. The listing records a few hundred thousand distinct CDR3 sequences. The source material was blood T cells: a sorted CD56 or NKG2C T cell subset, CD4+ or CD8+ T cells, or bulk PBMC T cells (not recorded which). Receptors were obtained from a man aged 18 to 69 in good health. CDR3s include the opening cysteine and the closing phenylalanine or tryptophan.

v_call	j_call	cdr3_aa
TRBV11-2	TRBJ2-1	CASSLGKRGSSYNEQFF
TRBV6-5	TRBJ2-5	CASSYGTSGGQETQYF
TRBV4-1	TRBJ2-3	CASSQEKNWDTQYF
TRBV10-3	TRBJ2-1	CAISVEPESSYNEQFF
TRBV5-8	TRBJ2-1	CASSFTGPWTEQFF
TRBV12-3/TRBV12-4	TRBJ2-3	CASSPGTGFLSTDTQYF
TRBV12-3/TRBV12-4	TRBJ1-5	CASSFSTGSYQPQHF
TRBV7-8	TRBJ1-4	CASSYNIATNEKLFF
TRBV12-5	TRBJ2-1	CASGLRTGTSGGNLYNEQFF
TRBV6-5	TRBJ1-6	CASSYSRTGARNSPLHF